This TCR beta chain was retrieved from a study of human T cells and chemical hapten exposure. Study-level background: Weekly diphenylcyclopropenone doses were given to patients' scalps across the roughly 25-week study.

At least ten counts were recorded for this clonotype. Its specificity is unknown. Time point given: patch test 3, about 24 weeks after DPC sensitization. Described treatment: therapeutic diphenylcyclopropenone sensitization with weekly scalp DPC. It was the library that attached unique molecular identifiers to individual cDNA molecules. TCRdb fed the RACE reads into MiXCR, producing one record per CDR3 protein. The data hold 80,000 to 100,000 distinct CDR3 sequences, with less than 14% observed a single time. Study-wide findings and caveats: Once DPC sensitization occurred, TCRs above 1 in 1000 frequency showed no change.

Germline-derived CDR1 and CDR2 are SGHDN and FVKESK. Losses at the gene ends were 5 bases for V and 5 bases for J; bases not matched to a gene: 4. The CDR3 is 16 residues long. The receptor comes from a woman in her fifties or sixties with alopecia areata. Some clones in this sample may be carry-over from other donors' samples. This specimen consisted of whole blood, obtained in connection with sensitization to the hapten diphenylcyclopropenone (DPC). The chain employs TRBV14 and TRBJ2-2; 14 nucleotides agree with TRBD2. In DNA, the CDR3 is TGTGCCAGCAGCGCCCGGACTAGCGGGAGGACCGGGGAGCTGTTTTTT. This sequence encodes CASSARTSGRTGELFF.